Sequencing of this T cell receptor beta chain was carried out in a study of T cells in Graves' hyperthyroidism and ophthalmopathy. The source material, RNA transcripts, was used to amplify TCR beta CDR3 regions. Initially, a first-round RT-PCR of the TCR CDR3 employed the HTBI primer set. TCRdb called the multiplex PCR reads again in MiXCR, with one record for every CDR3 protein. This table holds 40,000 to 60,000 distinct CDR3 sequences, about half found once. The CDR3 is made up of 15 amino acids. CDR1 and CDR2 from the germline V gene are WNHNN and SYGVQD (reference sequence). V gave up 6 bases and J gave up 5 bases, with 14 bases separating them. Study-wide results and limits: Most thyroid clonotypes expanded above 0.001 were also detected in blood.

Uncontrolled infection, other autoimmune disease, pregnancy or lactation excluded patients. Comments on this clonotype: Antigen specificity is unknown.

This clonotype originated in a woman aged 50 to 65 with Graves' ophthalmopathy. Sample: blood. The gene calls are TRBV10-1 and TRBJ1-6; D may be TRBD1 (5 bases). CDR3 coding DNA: TGCGCCAGCAGGAACGTGGGACGCCATAATTCACCCCTCCACTTT. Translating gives CASRNVGRHNSPLHF.